This T cell receptor beta chain was obtained from a study of shared clonotypes between healthy human individuals. Overall study: Researchers drew samples from two women and three men aged 18 to 49.

Germline V gives CDR1 MGHDK, CDR2 SYGVNS. V lost 2 bases and J lost 5; bases outside the gene matches: 12. The CDR3 loop spans 16 amino acids. On this clone: Its antigen is currently unknown.

Healthy and HIV-negative, the adult donors had no recent acute infections or vaccinations. The study's findings and limits: An effect of sequencing depth on clonotype sharing among donors was expected.

The assay was run at deep level. Some clones are missing from TCRdb's copy, which holds only in-frame ones; the method was immunoSEQ multiplex PCR. The sample shows roughly 2 million clones, roughly 96% of them seen only once. Sequencing was carried out using naive CD4+ T cells sorted from blood. Subset noted: CD45RA+ positively selected. V gene TRBV25-1 combines with J gene TRBJ2-7, with 7 bases aligning to TRBD2. This TCR derives from a man younger than 35 in good health. The CDR3 DNA reads TGTGCCAGCAGTGAAATGACGGGGGGTCTTGTGCACGAGCAGTACTTC. As protein: CASSEMTGGLVHEQYF.